This T cell receptor beta chain was found in a study of a mutant IDH1 vaccine in newly diagnosed glioma. The time point is: week 35, safety follow-up. Doses of 300 ug of mutant IDH1 20-mer peptide were given with topical imiquimod. Libraries were prepared by immunoSEQ multiplex PCR; TCRdb keeps only in-frame clonotypes and omits some of them. There are about 27,000 clones in the sample; 70% to 90% occur only once, and 31% lies in the top ten. Regarding this clone: No antigen is known for it.

The clonotype was recovered from a man between 25 and 39 years old with glioma. Sequencing used PBMCs, obtained from a glioma patient whose treatment included an IDH1 peptide vaccine.

The CDR3 nucleotides read TGTGCCAGCAGCTTCGGGGGCACTAATGAAAAACTGTTTTTT. Amino acids: CASSFGGTNEKLFF. The J gene is TRBJ1-4, the V gene TRBV7-9; possible D gene TRBD1, 6 bases. This CDR3 region has 14 residues. V lost 3 bases and J lost 2, with 7 bases in between. Germline CDR1 is SEHNR and CDR2 is FQNEAQ (reference sequence).